This TCR beta chain was retrieved from a study of T cells in women clearing cervical HPV infection. TCRdb keeps only in-frame clones here, not all; method: immunoSEQ multiplex PCR. The specimen's table records about 30,000 clones. The receptor's source is a woman between 18 and 70 years old with a cervical HPV16 infection that either progressed to CIN3+ or cleared (not recorded which). Sequencing was done on a sample of blood buffy coat.

The chain's CDR3 is CASRNPGSSYEQYF. The sequenced CDR3 bases are TGTGCCAGCAGAAACCCGGGGAGCTCCTACGAG. V gene TRBV25-1 combines with J gene TRBJ2-7; D is possibly TRBD2 (5 bases). The read gets to within 3 residues of the CDR3 end, and the germline J gene fills in the rest. Trimming left V 6 bases short and J 0 bases short, with 12 bases between. Germline-derived CDR1 and CDR2 are MGHDK and SYGVNS. The CDR3 has 14 amino acids.